This TCR beta chain was recovered during a study of T cell responses to AZD1222 COVID-19 vaccine. Study findings and constraints: Clonal diversity may have been underestimated in mostly white British donors. The study found Spike-specific TCR breadth and depth rose after two AZD1222 doses. Repertoires were collected only later (after the peak T cell response had occurred). Within unmutated variant regions lay the reported targets of nearly half of spike-specific TCRs.

Of note for this clone: Its antigen is not identified.

The table came from immunoSEQ multiplex PCR; TCRdb's copy has only in-frame clones and leaves some out. The data show roughly 150,000 clones, 85% to 95% seen once. Trimming removed 0 bases from V and 5 bases from J, with 11 bases in between. The germline V gene encodes CDR1 SGDLS and CDR2 YYNGEE. This CDR3 spans 14 amino acids. This chain joins TRBV9 and TRBJ1-1; D uncertain. The clonotype originates from an adult in good health. This material consisted of peripheral blood, taken on day 0 of AZD1222 vaccination. The DNA of the CDR3 is TGTGCCAGCAGCGTAGGCTCTATTGGGACTGAAGCTTTCTTT. This translates into CASSVGSIGTEAFF.